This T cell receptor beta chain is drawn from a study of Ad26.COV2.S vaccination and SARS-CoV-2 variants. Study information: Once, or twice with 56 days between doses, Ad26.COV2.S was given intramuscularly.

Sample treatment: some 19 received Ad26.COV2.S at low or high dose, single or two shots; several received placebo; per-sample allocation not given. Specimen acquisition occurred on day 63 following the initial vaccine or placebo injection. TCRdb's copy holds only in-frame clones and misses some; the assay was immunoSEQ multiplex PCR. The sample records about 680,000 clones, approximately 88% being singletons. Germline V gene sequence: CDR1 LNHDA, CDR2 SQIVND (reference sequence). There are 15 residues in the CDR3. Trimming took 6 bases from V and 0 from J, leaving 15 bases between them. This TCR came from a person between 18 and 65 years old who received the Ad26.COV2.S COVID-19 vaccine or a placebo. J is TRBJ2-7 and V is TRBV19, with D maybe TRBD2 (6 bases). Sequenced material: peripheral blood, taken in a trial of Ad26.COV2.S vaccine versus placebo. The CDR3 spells CASRLGAGGSYEQYF. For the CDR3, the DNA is TGTGCCAGTAGATTAGGGGCCGGGGGCTCCTACGAGCAGTACTTC.